This T cell receptor beta chain originates from a study of neurological immune-mediated disorders. The study's findings and limits: Private repertoires in all groups were suggested by the absence of shared CDR3 amino acid sequences among expanded clones across subjects.

The sorted libraries started from 850,000 to 1,000,000 CD4+ or CD8+ T cells. This clonotype has ten or more counts. Its specificity is unknown. Germline V gene sequence: CDR1 SGHTA, CDR2 FQGNSA. This CDR3 comprises 13 residues. V gave up 0 bases and J gave up 4 bases, with 7 bases separating them. The cDNA was synthesized by 5'RACE incorporating 10-nucleotide random UMIs. MiXCR, run by TCRdb on the 5' RACE reads, gives a single entry per CDR3 protein. The sample yields tens of thousands of distinct CDR3 sequences, just under 7.5% seen once. What was sequenced was CD4+ T cells from blood. The chain has TRBV7-2 and TRBJ2-7, with D uncertain. The sequence came from a man between 45 and 60 years old in good health. CDR3 sequence reads: CASSLAALYEQYF. The DNA of the CDR3 is TGTGCCAGCAGCTTAGCAGCTTTATACGAGCAGTACTTC.